Below, 24 T cell receptor beta chains from the same sample are listed, as sequenced in a study of shared clonotypes between healthy human individuals. The repertoire was sequenced with immunoSEQ multiplex PCR; TCRdb's copy has only in-frame clones and lacks some. The table lists 2.5 million or so clones, around 90% of them singletons. Sequencing was performed on naive CD4+ T cells sorted from blood. The sample's subset: CD45RA+ positively selected. Receptors originate from a man aged 18 to 30 in good health.

This clone showed up just once. The chain employs TRBV19 and TRBJ2-3; 10 positions match TRBD1. This CDR3 comprises 15 residues. The germline V gene encodes CDR1 LNHDA and CDR2 SQIVND (reference sequence). V gave up 5 bases and J gave up 5 bases; unmatched junction bases: 7. DNA for the CDR3: TGTGCCAGTAGTTCGACAGGGGGCACATTAGATACGCAGTATTTT. Residues: CASSSTGGTLDTQYF.

This chain links TRBV6-5 with TRBJ2-7, with D uncertain. From germline, CDR1 is MNHEY and CDR2 SVGAGI. The CDR3 totals 11 residues. Trimming left V 1 base short and J 6 bases short, with 4 bases between. This chain's CDR3 is CASSYYGEQYF. Here the CDR3 DNA reads TGTGCCAGCAGTTACTATGGCGAGCAGTACTTC.

V gene TRBV19 combines with J gene TRBJ2-1; perhaps TRBD2 as D (5 bases). The CDR3 sequence is 15 residues long. Looked up from germline, CDR1 is LNHDA and CDR2 is SQIVND (reference sequence). Deletions cut 4 bases from V and 4 bases from J, with 14 bases between. In DNA form, the CDR3 reads TGTGCCAGTAGTACTAGCCAGCGAGTATACAATGAGCAGTTCTTC. It codes for CASSTSQRVYNEQFF.

This clone was seen once. Here the CDR3 reads CASSPMGQVVETQYF. The CDR3 nucleotides are TGTGCCAGCTCACCTATGGGACAGGTCGTAGAGACCCAGTACTTC. The chain uses TRBV18 and TRBJ2-5, with TRBD1 matching 8 bases. The V segment lost 3 bases and the J segment 4 bases; nucleotides outside the gene matches: 7. CDR3 size: 15 residues. Germline lookup yields CDR1 KGHSH and CDR2 LQKENI.

This chain connects TRBV6-1 to TRBJ2-7, with 11 bases identical to TRBD2. The CDR3 consists of 14 residues. The trim removed 6 bases at V and 3 bases at J, leaving 4 bases unmatched. Germline V gene data show CDR1 as MNHNS and CDR2 as SASEGT. CDR3 sequence (DNA): TGTGCCAGCAGACTAGCGGGAGTTAGCTACGAGCAGTACTTC. Protein sequence: CASRLAGVSYEQYF.

V gene TRBV5-1 combines with J gene TRBJ2-3; D gene unclear. V was pared by 4 bases and J by 0 bases, with 12 bases between. Germline assignment: CDR1 SGHRS and CDR2 YFSETQ. This CDR3 contains 15 residues. CDR3 region: CASSDPGHSTDTQYF. CDR3 DNA: TGCGCCAGCAGCGACCCTGGGCATAGCACAGATACGCAGTATTTT.

The V call is TRBV7-2, the J call TRBJ2-1, with TRBD1 matching over 8 bases. This CDR3 is built from 15 residues. With 5 bases clipped from V and 7 bases from J, the junction kept 10 bases outside the gene matches. Germline CDR1 reads SGHTA; CDR2 reads FQGNSA. CDR3: CASSPQGVSVNEQFF. The CDR3 DNA reads as TGTGCCAGCAGCCCACAGGGGGTAAGCGTGAATGAGCAGTTCTTC.

The chain combines TRBV19 with TRBJ1-5, with 11 bases matching TRBD1. The CDR3 has 16 amino acids. Trimming took 5 bases from V and 5 from J; bases not matched to a gene: 8. The germline V gene has CDR1 LNHDA and CDR2 SQIVND (reference sequence). The DNA of the CDR3 is TGTGCCAGTAGTCTACGGACAGGGGGCCACTATCAGCCCCAGCATTTT. Encoded protein: CASSLRTGGHYQPQHF.

V gene TRBV7-2 combines with J gene TRBJ2-1; 7 nucleotides agree with TRBD2. This CDR3 comprises 15 residues. V shed 4 bases, J shed 7 bases, and the junction held 10 bases outside the gene matches. Germline lookup yields CDR1 SGHTA and CDR2 FQGNSA. The CDR3 region is CASSSPGLLLNEQFF. Here the CDR3 DNA reads TGTGCCAGCAGCTCACCGGGACTACTGCTTAATGAGCAGTTCTTC. Looking up the rest from reference TRBV7-2 and TRBJ2-1 gives the full variable domain: GAGVSQSPSNKVTEKGKDVELRCDPISGHTALYWYRQSLGQGLEFLIYFQGNSAPDKSGLPSDRFSAERTGGSVSTLTIQRTQQEDSAVYLCASSSPGLLLNEQFFGPGTRLTVL.

The V call is TRBV5-1, the J call TRBJ1-2; the D is unclear. V was cut by 1 base and J by 4 bases, with 11 bases left in between. The CDR3 loop spans 14 amino acids. The germline V gene has CDR1 SGHRS and CDR2 YFSETQ. The CDR3 here is CASSLQTPSYGYTF. The CDR3 DNA sequence: TGCGCCAGCAGCTTGCAGACACCTTCCTATGGCTACACCTTC. The full variable domain, completed using reference TRBV5-1 and TRBJ1-2, is KAGVTQTPRYLIKTRGQQVTLSCSPISGHRSVSWYQQTPGQGLQFLFEYFSETQRNKGNFPGRFSGRQFSNSRSEMNVSTLELGDSALYLCASSLQTPSYGYTFGSGTRLTVV.

The chain joins TRBV19 to TRBJ1-5, with 9 bases lining up with TRBD1. There are 14 residues in the CDR3. The ends lost 6 bases at V and 5 bases at J; junction bases unmatched: 5. CDR1 is LNHDA and CDR2 is SQIVND in the germline V gene (reference sequence). CDR3 sequence reads: CASRRDREYQPQHF. The DNA of the CDR3 is TGTGCCAGTAGACGGGACAGGGAGTATCAGCCCCAGCATTTT.

With respect to this clone: Different DNA sequences within this sample yield the same CDR3. This chain joins TRBV5-1 and TRBJ1-1, with 7 bases aligning to TRBD1. Per the germline V gene, CDR1 is SGHRS and CDR2 is YFSETQ. V dropped 0 bases and J dropped 1; count of bases not matched to a gene: 6. The CDR3 is made up of 16 amino acids. The CDR3 region is CASSLGQGIGNTEAFF. The CDR3 nucleotides read TGCGCCAGCAGCTTGGGACAGGGTATAGGGAACACTGAAGCTTTCTTT. The variable domain in full, completed from reference TRBV5-1 and TRBJ1-1, reads KAGVTQTPRYLIKTRGQQVTLSCSPISGHRSVSWYQQTPGQGLQFLFEYFSETQRNKGNFPGRFSGRQFSNSRSEMNVSTLELGDSALYLCASSLGQGIGNTEAFFGQGTRLTVV.

As to this clone: This same CDR3 is encoded by further DNA sequences in the sample. The J gene is TRBJ2-5, the V gene TRBV9; 7 nucleotides line up with TRBD1. CDR3 length: 15 residues. V trimming: 3 bases; J trimming: 2 bases; junction bases outside the gene matches: 7. CDR1 SGDLS and CDR2 YYNGEE come from the germline V gene. The DNA of the CDR3 is TGTGCCAGCAGCGCTCGGGACAGCGCACAAGAGACCCAGTACTTC. It encodes CASSARDSAQETQYF.

This rearrangement joins TRBV5-4 to TRBJ2-7, with no clear D. Germline-derived CDR1 and CDR2 are SGHNT and YYREEE (reference sequence). Trimming left V 3 bases short and J 3 bases short, with 10 bases between. The CDR3 extends over 13 amino acids. The CDR3 DNA is TGTGCCAGCAGCTATGACGGGTTCTACGAGCAGTACTTC. Amino acids: CASSYDGFYEQYF.

The V and J genes are TRBV30 and TRBJ1-2, with unresolved D. Trimming cost V 0 bases and J 4 bases, with 12 bases left between them. The CDR3 covers 14 residues. Per germline, CDR1 GTSNPN and CDR2 SVGIG (reference sequence). The CDR3 DNA is TGTGCCTGGAGTGTACTCGCGGGAGGCTATGGCTACACCTTC. Translating it yields CAWSVLAGGYGYTF.

The chain carries TRBV7-2 and TRBJ2-3; D might be TRBD2 (6 bases). The CDR3 totals 15 residues. Germline lookup yields CDR1 SGHTA and CDR2 FQGNSA. Trimming removed 1 base from V and 2 bases from J, with 10 bases in between. The CDR3: CASSLGGENTDTQYF. CDR3 in DNA: TGTGCCAGCAGCTTAGGCGGGGAAAACACAGATACGCAGTATTTT.

The chain employs TRBV6-1 and TRBJ2-5, with 10 bases lining up with TRBD1. CDR1 MNHNS and CDR2 SASEGT come from the germline V gene. V was clipped by 4 bases and J by 5 bases; unmatched bases: 4. The length of the CDR3 is 14 residues. In nucleotides, the CDR3 is TGTGCCAGCAGTGGACAGGGGGCAAAGGAGACCCAGTACTTC. Its protein product is CASSGQGAKETQYF.

About this clone itself: This sample also contains other DNA sequences that code for the same CDR3. CDR3 in amino acids: CASSLTSTGSYEQYF. For the CDR3, the DNA is TGTGCCAGCAGTTTAACGTCTACTGGCTCCTACGAGCAGTACTTC. The chain employs TRBV28 and TRBJ2-7; D gene unclear. The CDR3 extends over 15 amino acids. CDR1 is MDHEN, CDR2 SYDVKM, per germline. Deletions cut 2 bases from V and 0 bases from J, with 11 bases between.

The chain links TRBV5-1 to TRBJ1-4; D may be TRBD1 (5 bases). Germline loops: CDR1 SGHRS, CDR2 YFSETQ. This CDR3 is built from 13 residues. V was cut by 4 bases and J by 6 bases, with 10 bases left in between. CDR3 bases: TGCGCCAGCAGCCCCGGGACGGATGAAAAACTGTTTTTT. It is translated as CASSPGTDEKLFF.

This clone was seen more than once but under ten times. V and J are TRBV11-1 and TRBJ1-2; tentatively, D is TRBD1 (5 bases). V shed 0 bases and J shed 4 bases, with 9 bases lying between them. Germline lookup yields CDR1 SGHAT and CDR2 FQDESV (reference sequence). The CDR3 extends over 14 amino acids. In DNA, the CDR3 is TGTGCCAGCAGCTTAGCGTTCGACAGCTATGGCTACACCTTC. As protein: CASSLAFDSYGYTF. Together with reference TRBV11-1 and TRBJ1-2, the CDR3 gives the full variable domain: EAEVAQSPRYKITEKSQAVAFWCDPISGHATLYWYRQILGQGPELLVQFQDESVVDDSQLPKDRFSAERLKGVDSTLKIQPAELGDSAMYLCASSLAFDSYGYTFGSGTRLTVV.

This chain links TRBV30 with TRBJ1-6; TRBD1 is a possible D gene (5 bases). Germline-derived CDR1 and CDR2 are GTSNPN and SVGIG (reference sequence). The CDR3 extends over 16 amino acids. Between the trimmed V and J ends, which lost 3 bases and 7 bases, there was a span of 19 bases. CDR3 nucleotide sequence: TGTGCCTGGAGGTTACCGGGGGGGGGAAGGAATTCACCCCTCCACTTT. This gives the protein CAWRLPGGGRNSPLHF.

This chain links TRBV5-6 with TRBJ1-6; maybe TRBD1 (6 bases). Per germline, CDR1 SGHDT and CDR2 YYEEEE. V shed 2 bases and J shed 8 bases, with 11 bases lying between them. The CDR3 covers 14 residues. Here the CDR3 DNA reads TGTGCCAGCAGCTTCAGGGGCGGTTATTCACCCCTCCACTTT. This gives the protein CASSFRGGYSPLHF.

The CDR3 bases are TGTGCCATCAGTGAGTCGTGGGACAGCTTTGAAGCTTTCTTT. Its protein is CAISESWDSFEAFF. The V gene is TRBV10-3, the J gene TRBJ1-1; 7 nucleotides line up with TRBD1. V dropped 0 bases and J dropped 7; count of bases not matched to a gene: 5. The length of the CDR3 is 14 residues. The germline gives CDR1 ENHRY, CDR2 SYGVKD.

Of note for this clone: The sample has other DNA sequences that encode this CDR3 too. The genes are TRBV19 and TRBJ1-4; TRBD1 is a possible D gene (5 bases). Germline assignment: CDR1 LNHDA and CDR2 SQIVND (reference sequence). CDR3 length: 14 amino acids. Trimming cost V 6 bases and J 0 bases, with 8 bases left between them. CDR3 in DNA: TGTGCCAGTAGCCCGACAGCAACTAATGAAAAACTGTTTTTT. It encodes CASSPTATNEKLFF.